The 18 T cell receptor beta chains in this list originate from one sample, sequenced in a study of T cells in localized non-small cell lung cancer. Measured with immunoSEQ multiplex PCR; TCRdb has only the in-frame clones, and not every one. The table has around 36,000 clones, 65% to 90% seen once. The specimen comprised peripheral blood mononuclear cells, sampled before any cancer treatment. These receptors all come from a male donor older than 55 with stage II lung adenocarcinoma.

The rearrangement joins TRBV5-1 to TRBJ1-4; D not certain. This CDR3 is built from 14 residues. The V and J ends lost 6 bases and 0 bases respectively, with 9 bases between them. The V gene's germline CDR1 is SGHRS and CDR2 YFSETQ. The CDR3 here is CASKTAPTNEKLFF. The CDR3 region has the DNA TGCGCCAGCAAAACAGCACCAACTAATGAAAAACTGTTTTTT.

This sequence joins TRBV5-1 and TRBJ1-5; perhaps TRBD1 as D (6 bases). V shed 0 bases and J shed 0 bases, with 7 bases lying between them. Germline loops: CDR1 SGHRS, CDR2 YFSETQ. The CDR3 length is 15 residues. Here the CDR3 reads CASSLEGGSNQPQHF. The DNA for the CDR3 is TGCGCCAGCAGCTTGGAGGGGGGTAGCAATCAGCCCCAGCATTTT.

The count of this clone is one. The chain links TRBV5-1 to TRBJ1-6; D is ambiguous. The CDR3 has 14 amino acids. Germline V gene data show CDR1 as SGHRS and CDR2 as YFSETQ. The V and J ends lost 4 bases and 6 bases respectively, with 11 bases between them. DNA for the CDR3: TGCGCCAGCAGCCGGGAAGTGGGTAATTCACCCCTCCACTTT. Its protein product is CASSREVGNSPLHF.

V is TRBV7-9 and J is TRBJ1-3; 9 nucleotides align to TRBD1. Germline V gene data show CDR1 as SEHNR and CDR2 as FQNEAQ (reference sequence). V lost 5 bases to trimming and J lost 0 bases; unmatched junction nucleotides: 8. The CDR3 loop spans 17 amino acids. CDR3 protein: CASSGRQGDSSGNTIYF. CDR3 bases: TGTGCCAGCAGCGGTAGACAGGGGGATAGCTCTGGAAACACCATATATTTT.

In this sample, this clone turned up once. The rearrangement uses TRBV6-6 and TRBJ1-1; D possibly corresponds to TRBD1 (6 bases). Germline values: CDR1 MNHNY, CDR2 SVGAGI (reference sequence). V was trimmed by 2 bases and J by 4 bases, leaving 8 bases between them. This CDR3 is 13 amino acids long. The CDR3, as DNA: TGTGCCAGCAGTTACCAACAGGGCACTGAAGCTTTCTTT. Its protein is CASSYQQGTEAFF.

The rearrangement joins TRBV5-1 to TRBJ1-1, with no clear D. Trimming pared 0 bases from V and 11 bases from J, leaving 11 bases between. Germline V gene sequence: CDR1 SGHRS, CDR2 YFSETQ. The CDR3 loop spans 12 amino acids. This chain's CDR3 is CASSLGEGIAFF. The DNA of the CDR3 is TGCGCCAGCAGCTTGGGGGAGGGCATCGCTTTCTTT. Drawing the rest from reference TRBV5-1 and TRBJ1-1, the complete variable domain is KAGVTQTPRYLIKTRGQQVTLSCSPISGHRSVSWYQQTPGQGLQFLFEYFSETQRNKGNFPGRFSGRQFSNSRSEMNVSTLELGDSALYLCASSLGEGIAFFGQGTRLTVV.

This chain uses TRBV6-5 with TRBJ1-4; D is possibly TRBD1 (6 bases). The V end lost 3 bases, the J end lost 3 bases, and 11 bases lay between the germline ends. CDR3 length: 15 amino acids. The germline V gene encodes CDR1 MNHEY and CDR2 SVGAGI. For the CDR3, the DNA is TGTGCCAGCAGTTATAAGAAGGGGGCTAATGAAAAACTGTTTTTT. Translating it yields CASSYKKGANEKLFF.

The chain employs TRBV11-2 and TRBJ1-1; D gene uncertain. From germline, CDR1 is SGHAT and CDR2 FQNNGV. The CDR3 consists of 13 residues. V gave up 1 base and J gave up 11 bases, with 14 bases separating them. The CDR3 reads CASSLGLISVAFF. The CDR3 nucleotides read TGTGCCAGCAGCTTAGGACTTATCTCTGTTGCTTTCTTT.

This chain uses TRBV28 with TRBJ1-2; 8 nucleotides match TRBD1. Trimming cost V 5 bases and J 8 bases; bases outside gene matches: 13. The CDR3 is 15 residues long. Germline lookup yields CDR1 MDHEN and CDR2 SYDVKM. CDR3 sequence reads: CASSPNLQGAKGYTF. CDR3 coding DNA: TGTGCCAGCAGTCCCAATCTCCAGGGGGCCAAGGGCTACACCTTC.

V and J are TRBV19 and TRBJ2-1; D uncertain. This CDR3 contains 15 residues. V was cut by 6 bases and J by 0 bases, with 12 bases left in between. Germline V gives CDR1 LNHDA, CDR2 SQIVND (reference sequence). Written as DNA, the CDR3 is TGTGCCAGTAGCGTCCGCTGGAGCTCCTACAATGAGCAGTTCTTC. Its translation: CASSVRWSSYNEQFF.

J is TRBJ1-2 and V is TRBV2, with D unresolved. Germline V gene lookup returns CDR1 SNHLY and CDR2 FYNNEI. The CDR3 covers 15 residues. Deletions cut 0 bases from V and 8 bases from J, with 16 bases between. The DNA of the CDR3 is TGTGCCAGCAGTGAAGCGGCAGGCCAGGCTGGAGGCTACACCTTC. Translation gives CASSEAAGQAGGYTF.

The chain has TRBV5-1 and TRBJ2-3; possibly TRBD1 for D (6 bases). This CDR3 is built from 17 residues. Trimming stripped 5 bases from V and 4 bases from J, with 23 bases between. The germline gives CDR1 SGHRS, CDR2 YFSETQ. CDR3 residues: CASSRTQGIRTPDTQYF. In DNA form, the CDR3 reads TGCGCCAGCAGTAGGACTCAGGGGATTCGGACACCAGATACGCAGTATTTT.

V and J are TRBV6-5 and TRBJ2-5; a possible D gene is TRBD1 (5 bases). CDR1 and CDR2 (germline): MNHEY, SVGAGI. V dropped 1 base and J dropped 2 bases, with 11 bases sitting between them. The length of the CDR3 is 15 residues. CDR3 in DNA: TGTGCCAGCAGTTACTTAGGACGACAGCAAGAGACCCAGTACTTC. This codes for CASSYLGRQQETQYF.

CDR3 sequence: CASSLKSQALTQYF. For the CDR3, the DNA is TGTGCCAGCAGTTTAAAGTCCCAGGCTCTCACGCAGTATTTT. V and J are TRBV27 and TRBJ2-3; D not certain. The CDR3 is 14 amino acids. The germline V and J ends were trimmed by 2 bases and 9 bases, with 15 bases remaining between them. CDR1 MNHEY and CDR2 SMNVEV come from the germline V gene (reference sequence).

The chain combines TRBV4-1 with TRBJ2-2, with a possible D match to TRBD2 (5 bases). The CDR3 is 17 amino acids. V was clipped by 1 base and J by 6 bases, with 18 bases between them. Germline V gene sequence: CDR1 MGHRA, CDR2 YSYEKL. The CDR3 protein is CASSQGIALYGAGELFF. The CDR3 nucleotides are TGCGCCAGCAGCCAAGGAATCGCCCTTTACGGGGCCGGGGAGCTGTTTTTT.

This clone was observed a handful of times. V and J are TRBV2 and TRBJ2-7; 7 positions match TRBD2. This CDR3 has 14 amino acids. With 5 bases clipped from V and 5 bases from J, the junction kept 9 bases outside the gene matches. The germline V gene has CDR1 SNHLY and CDR2 FYNNEI. The CDR3 sequence is CASSIGGDQNEQYF. The CDR3 coding sequence is TGTGCCAGCAGTATTGGGGGGGATCAGAACGAGCAGTACTTC.

This clone is large within its sample. The chain combines TRBV4-3 with TRBJ1-2; 8 nucleotides align to TRBD1. Germline V gene data show CDR1 as LGHNA and CDR2 as YSLEER. Trimming cost V 1 base and J 6 bases; bases outside gene matches: 4. The CDR3 runs 14 residues. CDR3 protein: CASSQVSTGDGYTF. The CDR3 DNA reads TGCGCCAGCAGCCAAGTTTCGACAGGGGATGGCTACACCTTC.

A single count supports this clone. Here the CDR3 reads CASSLRTSGIVYNEQFF. The CDR3 DNA sequence: TGTGCCAGCAGTCTACGGACTAGCGGGATAGTCTACAATGAGCAGTTCTTC. The chain links TRBV27 to TRBJ2-1; 12 bases fit TRBD2. The V gene end was trimmed by 5 bases and the J gene end by 3 bases; junction bases not matched to a gene: 8. Germline lookup yields CDR1 MNHEY and CDR2 SMNVEV (reference sequence). This CDR3 spans 17 amino acids.